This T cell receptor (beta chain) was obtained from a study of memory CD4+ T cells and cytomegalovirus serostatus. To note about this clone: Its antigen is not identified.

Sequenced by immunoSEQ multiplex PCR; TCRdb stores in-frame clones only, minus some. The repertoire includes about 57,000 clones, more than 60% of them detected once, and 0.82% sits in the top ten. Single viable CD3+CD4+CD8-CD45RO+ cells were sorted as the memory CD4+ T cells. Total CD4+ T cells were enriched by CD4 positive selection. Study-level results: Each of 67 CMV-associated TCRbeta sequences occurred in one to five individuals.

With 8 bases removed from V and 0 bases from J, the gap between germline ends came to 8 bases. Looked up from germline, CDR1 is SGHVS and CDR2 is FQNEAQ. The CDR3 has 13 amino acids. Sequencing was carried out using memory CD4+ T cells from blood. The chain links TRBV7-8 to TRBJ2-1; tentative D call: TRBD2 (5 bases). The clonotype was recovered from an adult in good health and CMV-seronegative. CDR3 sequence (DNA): TGTGCCAGCTTTGAGGGCTCCTACAATGAGCAGTTCTTC. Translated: CASFEGSYNEQFF.